The rows below give T cell receptor beta chains drawn from one sample of a study of CD8 T cells in Susac syndrome. Using its own MiXCR run on the immunoSEQ multiplex PCR reads, TCRdb lists one record per CDR3 protein. The sample holds 85,000 to 120,000 distinct CDR3 sequences, approximately 94% seen once. Sequenced material: CD8+ T cells from PBMCs. The receptors were sampled from a human donor with Susac syndrome. The CDR3 runs from the conserved cysteine through the conserved F or W.

V	J	CDR3
TRBV20-1	TRBJ2-4	CSARDPLGTVQYF
TRBV3-1	TRBJ1-2	CASSQKDGLVGGYTF
TRBV6-5	TRBJ2-4	CASSEQGANIQYF
TRBV9	TRBJ1-2	CASSVGQDGYTF
TRBV13	TRBJ1-2	CASSLGQNYGYTF
TRBV9	TRBJ2-1	CASSPRPGTSGYNEQFF
TRBV9	TRBJ2-7	CASSGRDRPFQQYF
TRBV5-1	TRBJ2-2	CASSPKGFTNTGELFF
TRBV4-1	TRBJ1-5	CASSQSGANQPQHF
TRBV20-1	TRBJ2-4	CSVFDRGRGDQYF
TRBV20-1	TRBJ2-1	CSARGPGTMNFSYNEQFF
TRBV12-3/TRBV12-4	TRBJ2-5	CASSPGGSGVKAQYF
TRBV7-9	TRBJ2-2	CASSSKRSNTGELFF
TRBV20-1	TRBJ2-2	CSAKQQYPNTGELFF
TRBV15	TRBJ2-2	CATSNEGNTGELFF
TRBV15	TRBJ1-1	CATSRQDRDYTEAFF
TRBV29-1	TRBJ1-2	CSVYGGYGYTF
TRBV14	TRBJ2-5	CASKGETQYF
TRBV15	TRBJ2-2	CATSREGTGELFF
TRBV7-3	TRBJ2-1	CASSLEGAGYNEQFF
TRBV9	TRBJ2-3	CASSAFLDTQYF
TRBV2	TRBJ1-1	CASILQGDTEAFF
TRBV15	TRBJ2-3	CATSSTDTQYF
TRBV20-1	TRBJ2-1	CSALDRYNEQFF
TRBV3-1	TRBJ2-7	CASSQVGGLRRAQGEQYF
TRBV2	TRBJ1-5	CARGTGKGNQPQHF
TRBV6-2/TRBV6-3	TRBJ2-1	CASSSGIGEQFF
TRBV9	TRBJ2-1	CASSTSGTGYNEQFF
TRBV12-3/TRBV12-4	TRBJ2-5	CASSYFGGSETQYF
TRBV9	TRBJ2-5	CASTPGAGGQETQYF
TRBV2	TRBJ1-1	CASTPVAEAFF
TRBV29-1	TRBJ2-1	CSVVLDNSYNEQFF